Below, 27 T cell receptor beta chains from the same sample are listed, as sequenced in a study of early stage breast cancer tumors. Sequencing was performed with immunoSEQ multiplex PCR; in TCRdb, only in-frame clones are kept and a portion is missing. The table lists some 36,000 clones, under 80% of them singletons, with about 7% in the top ten. Sequencing was performed on blood. Receptor source: a person aged 60 to 70 with breast cancer.

The chain employs TRBV6-5 and TRBJ2-7, with 12 bases lining up with TRBD2. Germline lookup yields CDR1 MNHEY and CDR2 SVGAGI. This CDR3 spans 14 amino acids. The ends lost 7 bases at V and 4 bases at J; junction bases unmatched: 5. The CDR3 DNA follows: TGTGCCAGCACCCGACTAGCGGGAGTTTACGAGCAGTACTTC. The encoded protein is CASTRLAGVYEQYF.

The chain uses TRBV18 and TRBJ2-6; D unresolved. Germline CDR1 KGHSH, CDR2 LQKENI. This CDR3 comprises 16 residues. V dropped 3 bases and J dropped 0 bases, with 9 bases sitting between them. Here the CDR3 reads CASSPIPGSGANVLTF. The CDR3 DNA sequence: TGTGCCAGCTCACCGATTCCAGGCTCTGGGGCCAACGTCCTGACTTTC.

This clone has just one count. This rearrangement joins TRBV7-2 to TRBJ1-2; D is ambiguous. Looked up from germline, CDR1 is SGHTA and CDR2 is FQGNSA. The V end lost 6 bases, the J end lost 0 bases, and 8 bases lay between the germline ends. The CDR3 extends over 13 amino acids. The CDR3 nucleotides read TGTGCCAGCAGTAGCGGGACTAACTATGGCTACACCTTC. Amino acids: CASSSGTNYGYTF.

This clone was picked up a small number of times. This chain uses TRBV7-9 with TRBJ1-2; D call uncertain. Trimming pared 6 bases from V and 4 bases from J, leaving 6 bases between. CDR1 is SEHNR, CDR2 FQNEAQ, per germline (reference sequence). CDR3 length: 11 amino acids. CDR3 protein: CASSRGYGYTF. CDR3 bases: TGTGCCAGCAGTCGGGGCTATGGCTACACCTTC.

This clone turned up a few times. The chain links TRBV10-3 to TRBJ1-2; D is uncertain. The CDR3 is made up of 12 amino acids. The V and J ends lost 7 bases and 4 bases respectively, with 10 bases between them. The germline CDR1 and CDR2 sequences are ENHRY and SYGVKD. In nucleotides, the CDR3 is TGTGCCATCATGGAGGGAATCTATGGCTACACCTTC. It specifies CAIMEGIYGYTF.

The chain combines TRBV5-4 with TRBJ2-3; perhaps TRBD1 as D (5 bases). CDR3 length equals 16 residues. Trimming removed 4 bases from V and 3 bases from J, with 18 bases in between. Germline CDR1 SGHNT, CDR2 YYREEE (reference sequence). In nucleotides, the CDR3 is TGTGCCAGCAGCCGCCCCCAGGGCTTAGGAACAGATACGCAGTATTTT. Its protein is CASSRPQGLGTDTQYF.

The chain joins TRBV15 to TRBJ1-6; 7 bases are a match to TRBD1. Germline loops: CDR1 LNHNV, CDR2 YYDKDF (reference sequence). The CDR3 is 15 amino acids. The trim removed 1 base at V and 9 bases at J, leaving 6 bases unmatched. This CDR3 is CATSRVTGSGSPLHF. DNA for the CDR3: TGTGCCACCAGCAGAGTGACAGGGTCCGGTTCACCCCTCCACTTT. The full variable domain, rest sourced from reference TRBV15 and TRBJ1-6, is DAMVIQNPRYQVTQFGKPVTLSCSQTLNHNVMYWYQQKSSQAPKLLFHYYDKDFNNEADTPDNFQSRRPNTSFCFLDIRSPGLGDTAMYLCATSRVTGSGSPLHFGNGTRLTVT.

J is TRBJ2-3 and V is TRBV4-1; 9 positions match TRBD2. The germline gives CDR1 MGHRA, CDR2 YSYEKL. The CDR3 contains 16 residues. Trimming cost V 0 bases and J 2 bases; bases outside gene matches: 3. CDR3 amino acids: CASSQDLAGYTDTQYF. The CDR3 DNA reads as TGCGCCAGCAGCCAAGATCTAGCGGGGTACACAGATACGCAGTATTTT.

V is TRBV4-2 and J is TRBJ2-1; TRBD2 might be the D (5 bases). The V and J ends lost 4 bases and 1 base respectively, with 17 bases between them. CDR1 LGHNA and CDR2 YNFKEQ come from the germline V gene. The CDR3 is made up of 17 amino acids. CDR3 region: CASSPQLRSGSYNEQFF. CDR3 DNA sequence: TGTGCCAGCAGCCCGCAACTTCGGAGCGGTTCCTACAATGAGCAGTTCTTC.

The V call is TRBV6-6, the J call TRBJ2-7; TRBD2 matches 10 bases. The V and J ends lost 6 bases and 4 bases, in that order; junction bases with no gene match: 9. This CDR3 has 15 residues. Germline CDR1 is MNHNY and CDR2 is SVGAGI (reference sequence). The CDR3 DNA reads TGTGCCAGCAGCAAGCCACTAGCGGGATTATACGAGCAGTACTTC. Amino acids: CASSKPLAGLYEQYF.

The chain links TRBV4-1 to TRBJ2-5, with TRBD2 identical over 14 bases. Losses at the gene ends were 4 bases for V and 1 base for J; bases not matched to a gene: 5. The CDR3 consists of 17 residues. Germline values: CDR1 MGHRA, CDR2 YSYEKL. For the CDR3, the DNA is TGCGCCAGCAGCCGAGACGGGACTAGCGGGGGCCAAGAGACCCAGTACTTC. This translates into CASSRDGTSGGQETQYF.

The count of this clone is one. The chain employs TRBV11-2 and TRBJ2-1, with D possibly matching TRBD2 (7 bases). V lost 3 bases to trimming and J lost 6 bases, with 15 bases between them. Germline CDR1 SGHAT, CDR2 FQNNGV. The CDR3 covers 15 residues. This CDR3 is CASSFRGAGSNEQFF. CDR3 coding DNA: TGTGCCAGCAGCTTTCGGGGGGCCGGATCCAATGAGCAGTTCTTC. Drawing the rest from reference TRBV11-2 and TRBJ2-1, the complete variable domain is EAGVAQSPRYKIIEKRQSVAFWCNPISGHATLYWYQQILGQGPKLLIQFQNNGVVDDSQLPKDRFSAERLKGVDSTLKIQPAKLEDSAVYLCASSFRGAGSNEQFFGPGTRLTVL.

The chain has TRBV27 and TRBJ1-2, with D perhaps matching TRBD1 (5 bases). The V gene lost 5 bases and the J gene lost 3 bases, with 10 bases spanning the gap. There are 13 residues in the CDR3. Per germline, CDR1 MNHEY and CDR2 SMNVEV (reference sequence). CDR3 in amino acids: CASSGQGYYGYTF. The DNA for the CDR3 is TGTGCCAGCAGTGGGCAGGGCTACTATGGCTACACCTTC.

This clone was found once. The genes are TRBV9 and TRBJ1-6; D remains ambiguous. Per germline, CDR1 SGDLS and CDR2 YYNGEE. The CDR3 sequence is 14 residues long. With 0 bases removed from V and 6 bases from J, the gap between germline ends came to 7 bases. The CDR3 DNA reads TGTGCCAGCAGCGTAGACCCCACTAATTCACCCCTCCACTTT. Residues: CASSVDPTNSPLHF.

CDR3 sequence reads: CASSRTANSGNTIYF. CDR3 coding DNA: TGTGCCAGCAGTAGGACAGCCAACTCTGGAAACACCATATATTTT. The chain couples TRBV28 to TRBJ1-3; a weak D match, TRBD1 (6 bases). The germline V gene encodes CDR1 MDHEN and CDR2 SYDVKM. The CDR3 totals 15 residues. V gave up 5 bases and J gave up 0 bases, with 11 bases separating them.

V is TRBV7-8 and J is TRBJ1-1; D is unclear. V lost 3 bases and J 0 bases, leaving 11 bases between the germline ends. The CDR3 loop spans 15 amino acids. Looked up from germline, CDR1 is SGHVS and CDR2 is FQNEAQ. CDR3 region: CASSFTDLMNTEAFF. The CDR3 DNA reads as TGTGCCAGCAGCTTCACAGACCTTATGAACACTGAAGCTTTCTTT.

The V call is TRBV7-8, the J call TRBJ1-6; D not certain. CDR3 size: 16 residues. V was cut by 5 bases and J by 0 bases, with 11 bases left in between. Germline V lookup: CDR1 SGHVS, CDR2 FQNEAQ. CDR3 sequence: CASSPTVGSYNSPLHF. CDR3 DNA sequence: TGTGCCAGCAGCCCTACAGTCGGCTCCTATAATTCACCCCTCCACTTT.

This clone appeared a few times. V and J are TRBV9 and TRBJ1-2, with unresolved D. V lost 4 bases, J lost 7 bases, and 8 bases lay in between. Looked up from germline, CDR1 is SGDLS and CDR2 is YYNGEE. The CDR3 length is 11 residues. CDR3 DNA sequence: TGTGCCAGCAGCTTAGATTCTGGCTACACCTTC. It translates to CASSLDSGYTF.

In its sample, this clone was seen a few times. This chain joins TRBV7-9 and TRBJ1-1; D is unresolved. Trimming left V 5 bases short and J 1 base short, with 8 bases between. The germline V gene has CDR1 SEHNR and CDR2 FQNEAQ (reference sequence). This CDR3 has 13 residues. The CDR3 nucleotides read TGTGCCAGCAGCCTCCCCGAGAACACTGAAGCTTTCTTT. Translating it yields CASSLPENTEAFF.

This clone was found a few times. The V and J genes are TRBV6-5 and TRBJ2-7; D possibly corresponds to TRBD1 (7 bases). The CDR3 has 12 residues. Germline-derived CDR1 and CDR2 are MNHEY and SVGAGI. With 6 bases removed from V and 7 bases from J, the gap between germline ends came to 13 bases. The CDR3 here is CASSRGAGEQYF. DNA of the CDR3: TGTGCCAGCAGCAGGGGGGCCGGGGAGCAGTACTTC.

This chain links TRBV5-6 with TRBJ2-7, with TRBD2 matching over 7 bases. Germline CDR1 reads SGHDT; CDR2 reads YYEEEE. Losses at the gene ends were 3 bases for V and 7 bases for J; bases not matched to a gene: 7. The CDR3 loop spans 13 amino acids. The CDR3 reads CASSSGRESEQYF. The CDR3 DNA follows: TGTGCCAGCAGCTCGGGGCGGGAGTCTGAGCAGTACTTC.

The DNA of the CDR3 is TGTGCCTGGAGTTGGGACCTGAGAACTGAAGCTTTCTTT. It specifies CAWSWDLRTEAFF. V and J are TRBV30 and TRBJ1-1; perhaps TRBD1 as D (5 bases). This CDR3 spans 13 amino acids. The V end was cut by 2 bases, the J end by 5 bases, with 12 bases between. CDR1 and CDR2 (germline): GTSNPN, SVGIG (reference sequence). The entire variable domain, with the rest obtained from reference TRBV30 and TRBJ1-1, is as follows: SQTIHQWPATLVQPVGSPLSLECTVEGTSNPNLYWYRQAAGRGLQLLFYSVGIGQISSEVPQNLSASRPQDRQFILSSKKLLLSDSGFYLCAWSWDLRTEAFFGQGTRLTVV.

The rearrangement joins TRBV28 to TRBJ1-2, with 12 bases identical to TRBD1. The V gene end was trimmed by 1 base and the J gene end by 4 bases; junction bases not matched to a gene: 13. This CDR3 is built from 19 residues. The V gene's germline CDR1 is MDHEN and CDR2 SYDVKM. In DNA form, the CDR3 reads TGTGCCAGCAGTTTATCTGGGACAGGGGGCCACGCGATGTCCTATGGCTACACCTTC. Protein product: CASSLSGTGGHAMSYGYTF.

This clone is medium-sized in the sample. The chain joins TRBV6-1 to TRBJ1-1, with D perhaps TRBD1 (5 bases). The germline V gene encodes CDR1 MNHNS and CDR2 SASEGT. The ends were cut back, 6 bases at V and 10 bases at J, with 24 bases in the middle. The CDR3 contains 15 residues. The CDR3 coding sequence is TGTGCCAGCAGGACCCGGGACGCCGGGGCAATAGGAGCTTTCTTT. Protein product: CASRTRDAGAIGAFF.

The V and J genes are TRBV5-1 and TRBJ2-1; 12 bases are a match to TRBD2. This CDR3 is 14 amino acids long. Germline CDR1 is SGHRS and CDR2 is YFSETQ. V gave up 5 bases and J gave up 7 bases; unmatched junction bases: 4. As DNA, the CDR3 is TGCGCCAGCAGAACAGGACTAGCGGGAAATGAGCAGTTCTTC. Its protein product is CASRTGLAGNEQFF.

The table lists this clone with a count of one. This sequence joins TRBV7-9 and TRBJ1-2; D may be TRBD1 (5 bases). This CDR3 has 17 residues. CDR1 SEHNR and CDR2 FQNEAQ come from the germline V gene (reference sequence). Trimming removed 3 bases at V and 0 bases at J, with 17 bases between. CDR3 residues: CASSLVGGRLANYGYTF. The CDR3 DNA reads TGTGCCAGCAGCTTGGTCGGGGGACGACTAGCTAACTATGGCTACACCTTC.

This chain joins TRBV19 and TRBJ1-3, with D maybe TRBD1 (5 bases). Trimming cost V 5 bases and J 4 bases, with 18 bases left between them. The CDR3 extends over 16 amino acids. Germline V lookup: CDR1 LNHDA, CDR2 SQIVND (reference sequence). The CDR3 reads CASSPTGLSSGNTIYF. Here the CDR3 DNA reads TGTGCCAGTAGTCCCACGGGACTCTCTTCGGGAAACACCATATATTTT.